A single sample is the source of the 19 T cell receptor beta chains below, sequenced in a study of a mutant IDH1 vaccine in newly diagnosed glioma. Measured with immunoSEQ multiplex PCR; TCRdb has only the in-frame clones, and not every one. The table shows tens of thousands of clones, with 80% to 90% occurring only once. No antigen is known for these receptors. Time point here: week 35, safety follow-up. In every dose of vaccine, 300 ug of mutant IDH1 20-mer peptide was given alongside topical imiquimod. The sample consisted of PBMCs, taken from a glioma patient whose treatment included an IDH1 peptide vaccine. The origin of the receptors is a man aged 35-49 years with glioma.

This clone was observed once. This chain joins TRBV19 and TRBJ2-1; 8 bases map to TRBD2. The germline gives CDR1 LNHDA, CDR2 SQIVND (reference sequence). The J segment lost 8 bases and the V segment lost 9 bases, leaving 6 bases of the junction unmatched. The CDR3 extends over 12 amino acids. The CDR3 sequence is CASGGAYDEQFF. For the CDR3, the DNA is TGTGCCAGCGGGGGGGCATATGATGAGCAGTTCTTC.

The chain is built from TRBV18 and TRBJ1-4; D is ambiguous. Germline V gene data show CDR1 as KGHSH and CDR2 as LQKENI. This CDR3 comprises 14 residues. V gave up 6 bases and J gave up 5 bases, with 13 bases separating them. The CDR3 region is CASSPTGRNEKLFF. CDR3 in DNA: TGTGCCAGCTCTCCGACGGGTCGAAATGAAAAACTGTTTTTT.

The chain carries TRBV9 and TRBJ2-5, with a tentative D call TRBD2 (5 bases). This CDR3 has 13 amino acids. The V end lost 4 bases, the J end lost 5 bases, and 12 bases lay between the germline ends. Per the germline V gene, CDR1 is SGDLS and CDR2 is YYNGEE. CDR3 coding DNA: TGTGCCAGCAGCCCAAGGACGGGGGAGACCCAGTACTTC. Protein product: CASSPRTGETQYF.

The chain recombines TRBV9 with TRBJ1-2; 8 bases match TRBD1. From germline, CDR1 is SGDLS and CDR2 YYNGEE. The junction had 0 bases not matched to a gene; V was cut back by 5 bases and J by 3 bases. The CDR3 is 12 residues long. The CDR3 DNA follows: TGTGCCAGCAGGGACAGGGACTATGGCTACACCTTC. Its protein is CASRDRDYGYTF.

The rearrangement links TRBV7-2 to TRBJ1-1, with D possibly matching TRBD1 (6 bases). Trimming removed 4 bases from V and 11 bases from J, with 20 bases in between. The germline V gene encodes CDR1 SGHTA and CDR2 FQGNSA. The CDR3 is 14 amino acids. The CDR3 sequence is CASSSIRGGGLAFF. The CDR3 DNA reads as TGTGCCAGCAGCTCTATCAGGGGCGGGGGGTTGGCTTTCTTT.

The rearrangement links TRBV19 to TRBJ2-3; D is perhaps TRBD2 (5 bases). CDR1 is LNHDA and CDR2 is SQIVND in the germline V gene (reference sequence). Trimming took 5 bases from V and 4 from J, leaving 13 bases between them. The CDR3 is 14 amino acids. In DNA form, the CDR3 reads TGTGCCAGTAGTGCGACTGTGAGGGCAGATACGCAGTATTTT. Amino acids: CASSATVRADTQYF.

The CDR3 coding sequence is TGCGCCAGCAGCCAAGATAGGCAGATGAACACTGAAGCTTTCTTT. It codes for CASSQDRQMNTEAFF. V and J are TRBV4-3 and TRBJ1-1; D is undetermined. The CDR3 runs 15 residues. V lost 0 bases and J 0 bases, leaving 8 bases between the germline ends. Germline lookup yields CDR1 LGHNA and CDR2 YSLEER.

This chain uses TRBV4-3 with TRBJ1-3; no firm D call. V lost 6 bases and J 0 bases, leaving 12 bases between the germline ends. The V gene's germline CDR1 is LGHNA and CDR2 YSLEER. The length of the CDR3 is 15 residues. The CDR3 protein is CASSLSRLSGNTIYF. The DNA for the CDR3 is TGCGCCAGCAGTCTCAGCCGCCTCTCTGGAAACACCATATATTTT.

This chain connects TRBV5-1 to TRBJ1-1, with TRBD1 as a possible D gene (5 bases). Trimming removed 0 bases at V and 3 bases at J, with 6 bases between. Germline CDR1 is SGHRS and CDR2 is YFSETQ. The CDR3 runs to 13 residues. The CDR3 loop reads CASSLAGDTEAFF. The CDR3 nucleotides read TGCGCCAGCAGCTTGGCGGGGGACACTGAAGCTTTCTTT.

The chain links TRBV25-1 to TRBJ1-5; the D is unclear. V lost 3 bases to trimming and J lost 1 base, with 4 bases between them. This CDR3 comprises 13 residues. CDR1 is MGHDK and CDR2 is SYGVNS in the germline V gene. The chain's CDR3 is CASSDASNQPQHF. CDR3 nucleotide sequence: TGTGCCAGCAGTGACGCCAGCAATCAGCCCCAGCATTTT.

In DNA form, the CDR3 reads TGTGCCAGCAGTTCCGGGACTAGCTATTCCCACGAGCAGTACTTC. Its protein product is CASSSGTSYSHEQYF. The genes are TRBV2 and TRBJ2-7, with TRBD2 identical over 9 bases. Germline V gene lookup returns CDR1 SNHLY and CDR2 FYNNEI. This CDR3 has 15 residues. The V and J ends lost 5 bases and 5 bases, in that order; junction bases with no gene match: 10.

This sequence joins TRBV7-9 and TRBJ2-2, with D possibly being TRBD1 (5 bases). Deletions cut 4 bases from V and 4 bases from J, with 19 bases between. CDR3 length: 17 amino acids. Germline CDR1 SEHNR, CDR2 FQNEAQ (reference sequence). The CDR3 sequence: CASSSLVGQGSTGELFF. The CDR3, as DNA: TGTGCCAGCAGCTCTTTAGTCGGGCAGGGAAGCACCGGGGAGCTGTTTTTT. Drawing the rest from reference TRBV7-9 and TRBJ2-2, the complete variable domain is DTGVSQNPRHKITKRGQNVTFRCDPISEHNRLYWYRQTLGQGPEFLTYFQNEAQLEKSRLLSDRFSAERPKGSFSTLEIQRTEQGDSAMYLCASSSLVGQGSTGELFFGEGSRLTVL.

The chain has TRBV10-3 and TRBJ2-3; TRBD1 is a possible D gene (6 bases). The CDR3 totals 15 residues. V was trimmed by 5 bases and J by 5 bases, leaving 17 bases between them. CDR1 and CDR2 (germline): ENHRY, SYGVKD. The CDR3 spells CAISPTGPTLDTQYF. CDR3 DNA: TGTGCCATCAGTCCGACAGGTCCCACATTAGATACGCAGTATTTT.

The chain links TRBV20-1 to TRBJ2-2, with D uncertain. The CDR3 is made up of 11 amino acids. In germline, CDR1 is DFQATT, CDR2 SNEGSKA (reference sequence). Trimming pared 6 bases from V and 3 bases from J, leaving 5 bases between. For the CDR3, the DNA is TGCAGTGCAGGCGACACCGGGGAGCTGTTTTTT. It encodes CSAGDTGELFF.

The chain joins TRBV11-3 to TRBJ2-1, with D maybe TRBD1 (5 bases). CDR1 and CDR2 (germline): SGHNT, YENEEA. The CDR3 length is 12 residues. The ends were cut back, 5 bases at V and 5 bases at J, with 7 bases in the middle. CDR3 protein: CASSQGNNEQFF. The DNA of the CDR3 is TGTGCCAGCAGCCAGGGAAACAATGAGCAGTTCTTC.

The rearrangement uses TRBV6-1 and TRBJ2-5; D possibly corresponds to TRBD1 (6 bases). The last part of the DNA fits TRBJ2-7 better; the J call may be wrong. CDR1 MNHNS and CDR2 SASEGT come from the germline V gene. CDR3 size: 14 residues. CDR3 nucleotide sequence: TGTGCCAGCAGGTTAACAGGGATCTCCTACGAGCAGTACTTC. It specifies CASRLTGISYEQYF.

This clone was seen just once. The CDR3 bases are TGCGCCAGCAGCCATAAAACCCTCTATGCGGGGATTCGTGAGACCCAGTACTTC. It yields the protein CASSHKTLYAGIRETQYF. The gene calls are TRBV5-1 and TRBJ2-5, with D perhaps matching TRBD2 (6 bases). V lost 4 bases and J lost 5, with 27 bases in between. CDR3 size: 18 residues. CDR1 is SGHRS and CDR2 is YFSETQ in the germline V gene.

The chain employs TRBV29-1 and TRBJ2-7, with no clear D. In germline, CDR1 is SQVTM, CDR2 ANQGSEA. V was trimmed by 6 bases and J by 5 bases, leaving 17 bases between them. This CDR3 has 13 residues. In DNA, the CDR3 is TGCAGCGTGGGCTTAGGGTCGGCCCACGAGCAGTACTTC. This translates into CSVGLGSAHEQYF.

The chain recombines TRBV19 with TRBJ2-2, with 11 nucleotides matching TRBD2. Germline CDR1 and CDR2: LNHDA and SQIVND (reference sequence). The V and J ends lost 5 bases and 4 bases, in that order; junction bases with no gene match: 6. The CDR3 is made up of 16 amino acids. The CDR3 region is CASSAISGGGTGELFF. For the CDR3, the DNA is TGTGCCAGTAGTGCGATTAGCGGGGGGGGCACCGGGGAGCTGTTTTTT. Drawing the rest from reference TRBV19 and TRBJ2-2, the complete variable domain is DGGITQSPKYLFRKEGQNVTLSCEQNLNHDAMYWYRQDPGQGLRLIYYSQIVNDFQKGDIAEGYSVSREKKESFPLTVTSAQKNPTAFYLCASSAISGGGTGELFFGEGSRLTVL.